These 21 T cell receptor beta chains came from one sample sequenced in a study of OX40 agonist ivuxolimab in advanced cancers. Profiled with immunoSEQ multiplex PCR; TCRdb holds only in-frame clones, not every one. This table has about 85,000 clones, around 86% appearing once. The sample in question was CD4+ or CD8+ T cells sorted from blood, obtained in a trial of the OX40 agonist ivuxolimab. These receptors all stem from an adult with an advanced solid tumor such as melanoma, head and neck, liver or kidney cancer.

In the case of this clone: At the DNA level, this CDR3 is encoded by other sequences in the same sample as well. This chain joins TRBV23-1 and TRBJ2-7; maybe TRBD1 (6 bases). TRBV23-1 is classed as an ORF, of uncertain function. CDR3 length: 16 amino acids. Trimming took 1 base from V and 2 from J, leaving 15 bases between them. CDR3 DNA: TGCGCCAGCAGTCAATATGGGGCAGGGGCCCCCTACGAGCAGTACTTC. It is translated as CASSQYGAGAPYEQYF.

The chain couples TRBV6-5 to TRBJ2-5; D perhaps matches TRBD1 (6 bases). Germline CDR1 MNHEY, CDR2 SVGAGI. The CDR3 has 14 amino acids. The V end was cut by 5 bases, the J end by 3 bases, with 13 bases between. The CDR3 is CASSHRVSKETQYF. The CDR3 DNA reads TGTGCCAGCAGTCACAGGGTCTCAAAAGAGACCCAGTACTTC.

In its sample, this clone was seen once. V and J are TRBV11-3 and TRBJ2-1; D might be TRBD2 (6 bases). Germline CDR1 SGHNT, CDR2 YENEEA. The V and J ends lost 4 bases and 4 bases respectively, with 11 bases between them. The CDR3 totals 14 residues. CDR3 DNA sequence: TGTGCCAGCAGCTCCCGGGACTTTTACAATGAGCAGTTCTTC. It translates to CASSSRDFYNEQFF.

This chain joins TRBV10-3 and TRBJ1-1, with a weak D call TRBD1 (6 bases). Deletions cut 0 bases from V and 4 bases from J, with 12 bases between. Germline V gene sequence: CDR1 ENHRY, CDR2 SYGVKD. The CDR3 loop spans 15 amino acids. CDR3 region: CAISESGTKVTEAFF. Written as DNA, the CDR3 is TGTGCCATCAGTGAGTCCGGGACAAAAGTCACTGAAGCTTTCTTT.

V gene TRBV7-3 combines with J gene TRBJ2-1; D remains ambiguous. Looked up from germline, CDR1 is SGHTA and CDR2 is FQGTGA. The CDR3 is made up of 15 amino acids. Deletions cut 1 base from V and 2 bases from J, with 9 bases between. CDR3 sequence: CASSLIQKPYNEQFF. The DNA of the CDR3 is TGTGCCAGCAGCTTAATACAAAAACCCTACAATGAGCAGTTCTTC.

The chain links TRBV28 to TRBJ1-5, with D possibly matching TRBD1 (6 bases). CDR1 is MDHEN and CDR2 is SYDVKM in the germline V gene. The CDR3 spans 15 residues. V dropped 3 bases and J dropped 7 bases, with 16 bases sitting between them. CDR3: CASSLGHRVGQPQHF. DNA for the CDR3: TGTGCCAGCAGTTTGGGCCACAGGGTCGGACAGCCCCAGCATTTT.

J is TRBJ1-1 and V is TRBV18; a possible D gene is TRBD1 (5 bases). Germline CDR1 reads KGHSH; CDR2 reads LQKENI. CDR3 length equals 13 residues. V shed 8 bases and J shed 6 bases, with 16 bases lying between them. In DNA, the CDR3 is TGTGCCAGCCTCCAGACAGATGGGGCTGAAGCTTTCTTT. It translates to CASLQTDGAEAFF.

V gene TRBV6-6 combines with J gene TRBJ1-2, with D maybe TRBD1 (5 bases). The CDR3 runs 15 residues. The ends were cut back, 3 bases at V and 4 bases at J, with 15 bases in the middle. Germline-derived CDR1 and CDR2 are MNHNY and SVGAGI (reference sequence). The CDR3 loop reads CASSYPRQSSYGYTF. The CDR3 DNA follows: TGTGCCAGCAGTTATCCCCGACAGAGCAGCTATGGCTACACCTTC.

The J gene is TRBJ1-3, the V gene TRBV7-9, with a tentative D call TRBD1 (5 bases). The CDR3 sequence is 16 residues long. The V end was cut by 2 bases, the J end by 3 bases, with 14 bases between. The germline CDR1 and CDR2 sequences are SEHNR and FQNEAQ (reference sequence). CDR3 bases: TGTGCCAGCAGCTTACAAGCAGGGTTGAGTGGAAACACCATATATTTT. Its translation: CASSLQAGLSGNTIYF.

This sequence joins TRBV6-1 and TRBJ1-1, with unresolved D. The ends were cut back, 5 bases at V and 9 bases at J, with 10 bases in the middle. This CDR3 region has 11 residues. The germline CDR1 and CDR2 sequences are MNHNS and SASEGT. CDR3 DNA sequence: TGTGCCAGCAGTACTACTGGGAAAGCTTTCTTT. Residues: CASSTTGKAFF.

The chain uses TRBV29-1 and TRBJ2-3, with a possible D match to TRBD1 (7 bases). This CDR3 comprises 14 residues. Germline V gene sequence: CDR1 SQVTM, CDR2 ANQGSEA. Trimming stripped 6 bases from V and 1 base from J, with 14 bases between. This CDR3 reads CSVGRQGRTDTQYF. The CDR3 bases are TGCAGCGTCGGGAGACAGGGTCGCACAGATACGCAGTATTTT.

This chain joins TRBV7-2 and TRBJ2-7, with D maybe TRBD1 (5 bases). The germline V gene encodes CDR1 SGHTA and CDR2 FQGNSA. The V end was cut by 1 base, the J end by 2 bases, with 12 bases between. The CDR3 spans 15 residues. DNA for the CDR3: TGTGCCAGCAGCTTAGAAAGGGGCGTCACCTACGAGCAGTACTTC. Translating gives CASSLERGVTYEQYF.

CDR3: CASSVDAVQEKLFF. The CDR3 region has the DNA TGTGCCAGCAGCGTGGACGCAGTACAAGAAAAACTGTTTTTT. The V call is TRBV5-4, the J call TRBJ1-4; D uncertain. Looked up from germline, CDR1 is SGHNT and CDR2 is YYREEE (reference sequence). CDR3 length equals 14 residues. The V and J ends lost 4 bases and 8 bases respectively, with 15 bases between them.

The chain recombines TRBV5-6 with TRBJ2-1, with D perhaps being TRBD1 or TRBD2 (5 bases each). The CDR3 is made up of 13 amino acids. The V and J ends lost 3 bases and 6 bases respectively, with 10 bases between them. Germline assignment: CDR1 SGHDT and CDR2 YYEEEE. The CDR3 sequence is CASSSGPGNEQFF. CDR3 DNA sequence: TGTGCCAGCAGCTCGGGACCCGGCAATGAGCAGTTCTTC.

The CDR3 protein is CASSSDRRAYEQYF. CDR3 in DNA: TGTGCCAGCAGTTCGGACAGGAGAGCCTACGAGCAGTACTTC. The chain uses TRBV27 and TRBJ2-7, with 7 positions matching TRBD1. The CDR3 contains 14 residues. Germline V CDR1 and CDR2: MNHEY, SMNVEV (reference sequence). V shed 4 bases and J 2 bases; nucleotides not matched to a gene: 5.

The chain carries TRBV11-1 and TRBJ1-2; D is uncertain. This CDR3 has 14 amino acids. Trimming shortened V by 4 bases and J by 4 bases, and 13 bases separated the two germline ends. Germline V gives CDR1 SGHAT, CDR2 FQDESV (reference sequence). DNA for the CDR3: TGTGCCAGCAGCTCATACGACGGTAGCTATGGCTACACCTTC. Translation: CASSSYDGSYGYTF.

This sequence joins TRBV7-9 and TRBJ2-7; TRBD1 or TRBD2 may be the D gene (7 bases each). Per the germline V gene, CDR1 is SEHNR and CDR2 is FQNEAQ (reference sequence). V was pared by 5 bases and J by 1 base, with 15 bases between. This CDR3 comprises 15 residues. Written as DNA, the CDR3 is TGTGCCAGCAGCCCAGGGGGGGCGCGATCCTACGAGCAGTACGTC. It yields the protein CASSPGGARSYEQYV.

The CDR3 nucleotides are TGTGCCAGCAGTTCTTTGCCCTATGGCTACACCTTC. Protein sequence: CASSSLPYGYTF. This rearrangement joins TRBV28 to TRBJ1-2, with D unclear. Germline CDR1 MDHEN, CDR2 SYDVKM. The CDR3 runs to 12 residues. V dropped 4 bases and J dropped 4 bases, with 7 bases sitting between them.

The chain uses TRBV11-3 and TRBJ2-1; D may correspond to TRBD1 or TRBD2 (6 bases each). Per germline, CDR1 SGHNT and CDR2 YENEEA. The CDR3 totals 14 residues. With 5 bases removed from V and 2 bases from J, the gap between germline ends came to 10 bases. CDR3 sequence: CASSRGVTYNEQFF. The CDR3 DNA sequence: TGTGCCAGCAGCAGGGGGGTAACCTACAATGAGCAGTTCTTC.

V is TRBV7-2 and J is TRBJ1-1; the D is unclear. This CDR3 has 14 amino acids. Germline V gene lookup returns CDR1 SGHTA and CDR2 FQGNSA. Trimming cost V 7 bases and J 1 base, with 13 bases left between them. The CDR3 nucleotides read TGTGCCAGCAATGCGATCGCGGCGAACACTGAAGCTTTCTTT. This gives the protein CASNAIAANTEAFF.

The chain recombines TRBV28 with TRBJ1-1; D gene unclear. From germline, CDR1 is MDHEN and CDR2 SYDVKM. Trimming took 6 bases from V and 1 from J, leaving 15 bases between them. The CDR3 consists of 15 residues. The CDR3 loop is CASSLAGAQNTEAFF. The CDR3 DNA follows: TGTGCCAGCAGCCTTGCGGGCGCCCAGAACACTGAAGCTTTCTTT.